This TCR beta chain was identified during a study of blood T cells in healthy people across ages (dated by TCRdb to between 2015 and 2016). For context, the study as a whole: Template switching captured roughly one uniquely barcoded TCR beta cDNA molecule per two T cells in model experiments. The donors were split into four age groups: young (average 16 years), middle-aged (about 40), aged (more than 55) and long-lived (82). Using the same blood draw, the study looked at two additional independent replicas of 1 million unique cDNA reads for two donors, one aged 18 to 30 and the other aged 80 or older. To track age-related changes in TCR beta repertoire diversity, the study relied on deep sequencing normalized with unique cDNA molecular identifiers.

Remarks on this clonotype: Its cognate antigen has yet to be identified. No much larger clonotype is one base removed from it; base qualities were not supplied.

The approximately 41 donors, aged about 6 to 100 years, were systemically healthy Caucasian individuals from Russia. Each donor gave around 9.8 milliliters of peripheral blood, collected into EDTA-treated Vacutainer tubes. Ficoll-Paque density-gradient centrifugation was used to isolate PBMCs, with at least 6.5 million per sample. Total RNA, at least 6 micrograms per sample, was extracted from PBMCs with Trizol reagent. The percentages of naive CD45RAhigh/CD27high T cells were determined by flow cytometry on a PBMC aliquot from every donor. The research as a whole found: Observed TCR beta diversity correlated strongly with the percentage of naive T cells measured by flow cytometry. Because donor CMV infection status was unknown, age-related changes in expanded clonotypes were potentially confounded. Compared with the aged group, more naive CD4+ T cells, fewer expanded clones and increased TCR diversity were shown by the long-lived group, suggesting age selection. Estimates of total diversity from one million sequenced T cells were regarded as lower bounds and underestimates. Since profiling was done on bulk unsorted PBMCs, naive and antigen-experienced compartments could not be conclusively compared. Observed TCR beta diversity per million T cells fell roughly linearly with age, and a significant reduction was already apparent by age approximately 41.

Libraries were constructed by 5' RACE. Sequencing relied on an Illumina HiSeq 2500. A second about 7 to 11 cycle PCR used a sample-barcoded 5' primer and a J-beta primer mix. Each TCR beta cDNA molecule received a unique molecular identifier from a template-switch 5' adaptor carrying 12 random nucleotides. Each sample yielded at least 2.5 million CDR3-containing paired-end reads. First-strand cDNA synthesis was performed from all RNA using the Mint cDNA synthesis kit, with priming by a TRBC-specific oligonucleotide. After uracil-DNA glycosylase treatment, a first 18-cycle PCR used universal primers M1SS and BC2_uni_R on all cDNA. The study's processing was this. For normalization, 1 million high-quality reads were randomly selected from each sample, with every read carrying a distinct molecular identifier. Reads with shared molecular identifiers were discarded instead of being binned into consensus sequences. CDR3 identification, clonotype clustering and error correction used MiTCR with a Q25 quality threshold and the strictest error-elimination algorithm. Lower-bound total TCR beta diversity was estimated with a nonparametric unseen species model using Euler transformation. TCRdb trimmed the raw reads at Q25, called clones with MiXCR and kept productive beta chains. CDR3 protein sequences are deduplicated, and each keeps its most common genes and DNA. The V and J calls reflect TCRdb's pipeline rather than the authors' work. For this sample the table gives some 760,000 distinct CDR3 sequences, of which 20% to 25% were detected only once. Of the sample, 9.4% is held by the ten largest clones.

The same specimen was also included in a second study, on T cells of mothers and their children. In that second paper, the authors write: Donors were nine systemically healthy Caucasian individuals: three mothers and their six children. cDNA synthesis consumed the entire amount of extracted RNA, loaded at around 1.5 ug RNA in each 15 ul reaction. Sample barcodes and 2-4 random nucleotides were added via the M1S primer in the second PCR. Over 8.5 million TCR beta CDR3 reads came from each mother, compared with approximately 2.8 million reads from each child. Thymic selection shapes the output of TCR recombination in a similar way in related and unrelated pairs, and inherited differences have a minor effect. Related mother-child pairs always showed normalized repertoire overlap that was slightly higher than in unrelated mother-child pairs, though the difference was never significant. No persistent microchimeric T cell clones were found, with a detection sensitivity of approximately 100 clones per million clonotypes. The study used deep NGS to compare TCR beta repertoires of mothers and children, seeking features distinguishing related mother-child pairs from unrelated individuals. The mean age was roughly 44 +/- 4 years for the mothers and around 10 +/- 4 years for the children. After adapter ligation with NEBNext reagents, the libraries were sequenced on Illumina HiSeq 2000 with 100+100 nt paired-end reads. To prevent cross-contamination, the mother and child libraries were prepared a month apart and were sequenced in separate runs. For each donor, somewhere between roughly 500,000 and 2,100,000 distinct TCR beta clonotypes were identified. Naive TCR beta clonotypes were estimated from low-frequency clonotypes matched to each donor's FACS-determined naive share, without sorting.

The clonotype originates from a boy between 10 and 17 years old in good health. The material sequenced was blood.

In nucleotides, the sequence is TGTGCCAGCAGCCCCTACTTACGGGACGACCACCAAGAGACCCAGTACTTC. This is translated as CASSPYLRDDHQETQYF. This receptor chain uses TRBV7-2 and TRBJ2-5; the D match is possibly TRBD1 or TRBD2, with 5 bases aligned in each. Trimming costs V 5 bases and J 0 bases, and their ends lie 19 bases apart. Via the germline V gene, CDR1 is SGHTA and CDR2 FQGNSA. From cysteine to phenylalanine, the CDR3 is 17 amino acids long. CDR3 DNA only is kept here, 51 bases in frame from base 1.